This T cell receptor (beta chain) was retrieved from a study of T-cell memory formation after mild COVID-19. Points from the study as a whole: CD4/CD8 balance characterized clones contracting day 15 to 85, and CD4+ skew characterized later expanders.

Sample barcodes and UMIs were carried by the TCR alpha and TCR beta cDNA libraries that 5'RACE generated with constant-segment primers. MiXCR was run by TCRdb on the 5' RACE reads, yielding one entry per CDR3 protein. Found here are fewer than 450,000 distinct CDR3 sequences, roughly 24% of them singletons; the top ten hold roughly 9.7%. This clonotype has only a few counts. The antigen is not known. Sequencing was carried out using PBMCs or a T cell subset sorted from them (not recorded which). This TCR derives from an adult woman who had mild COVID-19 (a few samples of this study predate the infection). Cell type and time point are not known.

CDR3 coding DNA: TGCAGTGCTAGACCCGGGACTAGCGGGAGCGAGACCCAGTACTTC. Translating gives CSARPGTSGSETQYF. The chain uses TRBV20-1 and TRBJ2-5; the match to TRBD2 covers 14 bases. The ends lost 2 bases at V and 5 bases at J; junction bases unmatched: 4. This CDR3 has 15 residues. Germline V lookup: CDR1 DFQATT, CDR2 SNEGSKA (reference sequence).